One sample yielded the 21 T cell receptor beta chains listed below, sequenced in a study of Tregs in tolerant kidney transplant recipients (dated by TCRdb to between 2019 and 2020). The library was prepared using the immunoSEQ multiplex PCR assay. TCRdb re-hosts the immuneACCESS table, in-frame sequences only. Its copies lack some clones; in the studies checked, an unresolved V gene accounts for under half of them, and the cause for the rest is not known. Present in this sample are 100,000 to 150,000 clones, approximately 90% of which were seen just once. Together, the top ten hold more than 0.5% of the sample. The source material was CD4+ T cells from blood. These TCRs come from a human donor in good health.

The CDR3 nucleotides read TGTGCCAGCAGCTTATGGCAGACTAGCACAGATACGCAGTATTTT. Translating gives CASSLWQTSTDTQYF. The V call is TRBV11-2, the J call TRBJ2-3; no reliable D call. This CDR3 has 15 residues. V was shortened by 2 bases and J by 0 bases, with 9 bases between the two germline ends. Germline V gene data show CDR1 as SGHAT and CDR2 as FQNNGV.

The chain carries TRBV5-1 and TRBJ2-5, with 9 bases aligning to TRBD1. CDR1 and CDR2 from the germline V gene are SGHRS and YFSETQ. The ends lost 7 bases at V and 6 bases at J; junction bases unmatched: 10. The CDR3 loop spans 14 amino acids. The CDR3 DNA reads TGCGCCAGCGCTCCACAGGGGGCGAAAAAGACCCAGTACTTC. Amino acid sequence: CASAPQGAKKTQYF.

This chain joins TRBV7-9 and TRBJ2-7; 12 positions agree with TRBD2. V gave up 1 base and J gave up 4 bases; unmatched junction bases: 8. The CDR3 totals 17 residues. CDR1 SEHNR and CDR2 FQNEAQ come from the germline V gene (reference sequence). CDR3 region: CASSLDPPTSGRYEQYF. CDR3 nucleotide sequence: TGTGCCAGCAGCTTAGACCCCCCCACTAGCGGGAGGTACGAGCAGTACTTC. Using reference TRBV7-9 and TRBJ2-7 for the parts outside the CDR3, the full variable domain is DTGVSQNPRHKITKRGQNVTFRCDPISEHNRLYWYRQTLGQGPEFLTYFQNEAQLEKSRLLSDRFSAERPKGSFSTLEIQRTEQGDSAMYLCASSLDPPTSGRYEQYFGPGTRLTVT.

The chain employs TRBV5-1 and TRBJ2-1, with 12 bases fitting TRBD2. This CDR3 comprises 16 residues. Germline assignment: CDR1 SGHRS and CDR2 YFSETQ. Trimming took 4 bases from V and 5 from J; bases not matched to a gene: 7. CDR3 bases: TGCGCCAGCAGCCCCAGACTAGCGGGAGAAAACAATGAGCAGTTCTTC. Residues: CASSPRLAGENNEQFF. The full variable domain, in which reference TRBV5-1 and TRBJ2-1 provide the parts outside the CDR3, is KAGVTQTPRYLIKTRGQQVTLSCSPISGHRSVSWYQQTPGQGLQFLFEYFSETQRNKGNFPGRFSGRQFSNSRSEMNVSTLELGDSALYLCASSPRLAGENNEQFFGPGTRLTVL.

The chain couples TRBV5-1 to TRBJ1-1, with 11 nucleotides matching TRBD1. Germline V CDR1 and CDR2: SGHRS, YFSETQ. J lost 5 bases, V lost 4 bases, and 7 bases had no gene match. This CDR3 has 15 amino acids. CDR3 DNA: TGCGCCAGCAGCCCAGGGGACAGGGGGTTTACTGAAGCTTTCTTT. Translation: CASSPGDRGFTEAFF.

This chain joins TRBV2 and TRBJ2-4; TRBD2 aligns across 9 bases. Germline trimming cut 1 base from V and 9 bases from J; bases unmatched to any gene: 10. The CDR3 is 16 residues long. Germline assignment: CDR1 SNHLY and CDR2 FYNNEI. The CDR3 sequence is CASSEVYSGRSGIQYF. DNA of the CDR3: TGTGCCAGCAGTGAAGTTTATAGCGGGAGAAGTGGCATTCAGTACTTC.

Here the CDR3 reads CATSRDFGDYGYTF. As DNA, the CDR3 is TGTGCCACCAGCAGAGATTTTGGGGACTATGGCTACACCTTC. V gene TRBV15 combines with J gene TRBJ1-2; no definite D call. Germline CDR1 and CDR2: LNHNV and YYDKDF (reference sequence). The CDR3 runs 14 residues. Between the trimmed V and J ends, which lost 0 bases and 3 bases, there was a span of 8 bases. The full variable domain, in which reference TRBV15 and TRBJ1-2 provide the parts outside the CDR3, is DAMVIQNPRYQVTQFGKPVTLSCSQTLNHNVMYWYQQKSSQAPKLLFHYYDKDFNNEADTPDNFQSRRPNTSFCFLDIRSPGLGDTAMYLCATSRDFGDYGYTFGSGTRLTVV.

The chain recombines TRBV10-1 with TRBJ2-2; a possible D gene is TRBD1 (5 bases). This CDR3 has 16 amino acids. The germline V gene has CDR1 WNHNN and CDR2 SYGVQD (reference sequence). With 3 bases removed from V and 5 bases from J, the gap between germline ends came to 16 bases. The CDR3 region is CASSEWQGIGTGELFF. The CDR3 DNA is TGCGCCAGCAGTGAATGGCAGGGTATCGGAACCGGGGAGCTGTTTTTT.

The rearrangement joins TRBV7-3 to TRBJ1-1; 8 bases fit TRBD1. This CDR3 comprises 14 residues. V lost 5 bases and J lost 1; bases outside the gene matches: 3. Germline CDR1 and CDR2: SGHTA and FQGTGA. CDR3: CASSPTGENTEAFF. The CDR3 nucleotides are TGTGCCAGCAGCCCGACAGGGGAGAACACTGAAGCTTTCTTT.

In the case of this clone: A junction end diverges from the germline sequence, so it may reflect a read error. The chain is built from TRBV7-7 and TRBJ2-5, with 13 positions matching TRBD2. This CDR3 contains 16 residues. CDR1 is SSHAT and CDR2 is FNYEAQ in the germline V gene (reference sequence). The CDR3 reads CASSPLLAGGKETQYF. The CDR3 DNA reads as TGTGCTAGCAGCCCACTACTAGCGGGGGGGAAAGAGACCCAGTACTTC.

This sequence joins TRBV7-9 and TRBJ2-7, with unresolved D. The V end was cut by 5 bases, the J end by 3 bases, with 14 bases between. Germline V gives CDR1 SEHNR, CDR2 FQNEAQ (reference sequence). The CDR3 consists of 14 residues. CDR3 nucleotide sequence: TGTGCCAGCAGCACCGGAAGGGTGGGCTACGAGCAGTACTTC. Translated: CASSTGRVGYEQYF.

The J gene is TRBJ2-2, the V gene TRBV9; TRBD2 aligns across 12 bases. Germline V gives CDR1 SGDLS, CDR2 YYNGEE. V was pared by 3 bases and J by 6 bases, with 15 bases of the junction left unmatched. The CDR3 is 19 residues long. DNA for the CDR3: TGTGCCAGCAGCGCAACGGATGGGAGGGCTAGCGGGGGGGCCGGGGAGCTGTTTTTT. Residues: CASSATDGRASGGAGELFF.

The chain's CDR3 is CASSLEAGVYNEQFF. CDR3 DNA: TGCGCCAGCAGCTTGGAGGCGGGAGTCTACAATGAGCAGTTCTTC. The chain carries TRBV5-1 and TRBJ2-1; TRBD2 matches 7 bases. This CDR3 is built from 15 residues. V shed 0 bases and J 3 bases; nucleotides not matched to a gene: 3. Germline values: CDR1 SGHRS, CDR2 YFSETQ.

The chain carries TRBV18 and TRBJ1-6, with 9 bases matching TRBD1. V gave up 4 bases and J gave up 7 bases; unmatched junction bases: 2. Germline values: CDR1 KGHSH, CDR2 LQKENI. The CDR3 contains 14 residues. The CDR3 DNA is TGTGCCAGCTCACGGGACAGGGCCAATTCACCCCTCCACTTT. Amino acids: CASSRDRANSPLHF.

The chain joins TRBV18 to TRBJ1-5; maybe TRBD1 (6 bases). There are 17 residues in the CDR3. Deletions cut 3 bases from V and 0 bases from J, with 15 bases between. CDR1 and CDR2 from the germline V gene are KGHSH and LQKENI. In DNA, the CDR3 is TGTGCCAGCTCACCGACGGGGGCCACTTATAGCAATCAGCCCCAGCATTTT. Encoded protein: CASSPTGATYSNQPQHF.

V gene TRBV4-2 combines with J gene TRBJ2-3, with D hard to call. Trimming took 0 bases from V and 1 from J, leaving 14 bases between them. Germline CDR1 reads LGHNA; CDR2 reads YNFKEQ. The CDR3 has 17 residues. CDR3 sequence (DNA): TGTGCCAGCAGCCAAGATGTAGCCCAGATACGCACAGATACGCAGTATTTT. As protein: CASSQDVAQIRTDTQYF.

V usage is TRBV5-1 and J usage is TRBJ2-3; 8 bases are shared with TRBD1. Unmatched junction bases numbered 8, after V lost 4 bases and J lost 1 base. The CDR3 totals 16 residues. CDR1 SGHRS and CDR2 YFSETQ come from the germline V gene. The CDR3 reads CASSPQGASGTDTQYF. In DNA, the CDR3 is TGCGCCAGCAGCCCCCAGGGGGCGTCGGGCACAGATACGCAGTATTTT.

The V call is TRBV19, the J call TRBJ2-1; D uncertain. CDR1 and CDR2 (germline): LNHDA, SQIVND (reference sequence). CDR3 length: 17 amino acids. Trimming pared 3 bases from V and 6 bases from J, leaving 21 bases between. The CDR3 sequence is CASSIYYQSTWGNEQFF. CDR3 DNA: TGTGCCAGTAGTATTTACTACCAGTCTACGTGGGGCAATGAGCAGTTCTTC.

V gene TRBV4-1 combines with J gene TRBJ1-5; D gene ambiguous. The germline V and J ends were trimmed by 1 base and 4 bases, with 14 bases remaining between them. Germline V gene data show CDR1 as MGHRA and CDR2 as YSYEKL. The CDR3 is 16 residues long. The chain's CDR3 is CASSQGVRGTNQPQHF. CDR3 sequence (DNA): TGCGCCAGCAGCCAAGGGGTACGCGGCACGAATCAGCCCCAGCATTTT.

The genes are TRBV23-1 and TRBJ1-5; no firm D call. TRBV23-1 is marked as an open reading frame, function uncertain. This CDR3 has 16 residues. Between the trimmed V and J ends, which lost 0 bases and 0 bases, there was a span of 9 bases. The DNA of the CDR3 is TGCGCCAGCAGTCAATCAGGAGGGTATAGCAATCAGCCCCAGCATTTT. As protein: CASSQSGGYSNQPQHF.

The CDR3 bases are TGTGCCAGCAGTCCCGAAAGGGGTAACAATGAGCAGTTCTTC. This gives the protein CASSPERGNNEQFF. V gene TRBV2 combines with J gene TRBJ2-1; weak D call: TRBD1 (5 bases). CDR1 is SNHLY, CDR2 FYNNEI, per germline. Between the trimmed V and J ends, which lost 5 bases and 5 bases, there was a span of 13 bases. The CDR3 spans 14 residues.